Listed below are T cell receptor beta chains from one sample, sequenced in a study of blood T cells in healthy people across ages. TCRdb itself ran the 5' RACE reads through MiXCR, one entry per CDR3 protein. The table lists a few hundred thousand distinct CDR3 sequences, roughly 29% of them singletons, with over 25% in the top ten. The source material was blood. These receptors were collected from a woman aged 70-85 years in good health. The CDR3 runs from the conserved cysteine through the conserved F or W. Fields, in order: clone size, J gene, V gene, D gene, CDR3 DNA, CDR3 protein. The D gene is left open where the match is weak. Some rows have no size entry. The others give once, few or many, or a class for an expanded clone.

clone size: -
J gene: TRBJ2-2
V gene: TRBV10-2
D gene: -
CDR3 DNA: TGCGCCAGCACTAGACAGCCAACCGGGGAGCTGTTTTTT
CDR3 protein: CASTRQPTGELFF

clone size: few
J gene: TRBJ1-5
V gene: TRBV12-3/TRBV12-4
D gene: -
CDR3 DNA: TGTGCCAGCAATCCCCGGGGGGTACGGGATCAGCCCCAGCATTTT
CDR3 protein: CASNPRGVRDQPQHF

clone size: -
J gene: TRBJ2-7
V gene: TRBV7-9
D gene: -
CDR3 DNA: TGTGCCAGTAGTATCTGGACGGAATACGAGCAGTACTTC
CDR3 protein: CASSIWTEYEQYF

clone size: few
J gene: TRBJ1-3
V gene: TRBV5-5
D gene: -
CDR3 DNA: TGTGCCAGTAGCTTGGAGGTGGCTGGAAACACCATATATTTT
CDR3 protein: CASSLEVAGNTIYF

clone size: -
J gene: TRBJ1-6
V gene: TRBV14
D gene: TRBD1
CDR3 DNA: TGTGCCAGCAGCAAGAATCGCCGGGACAGGTATAATTCACCCCTCCACTTT
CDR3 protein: CASSKNRRDRYNSPLHF

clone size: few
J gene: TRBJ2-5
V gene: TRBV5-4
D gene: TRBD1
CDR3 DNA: TGTGCCAGCAGCTTTAGGACAGGGAGTGGGCAAGAGACCCAGTACTTC
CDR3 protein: CASSFRTGSGQETQYF

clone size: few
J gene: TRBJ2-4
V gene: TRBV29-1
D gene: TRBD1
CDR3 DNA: TGCAGCGTTGAAGGATCGACAGGGTTGGCCAAAAACATTCAGTACTTC
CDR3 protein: CSVEGSTGLAKNIQYF

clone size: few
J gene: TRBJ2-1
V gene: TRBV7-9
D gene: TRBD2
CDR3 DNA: TGTGCCAGCAGCGGGGAGGGACTTTACAATGAGCAGTTCTTC
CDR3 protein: CASSGEGLYNEQFF

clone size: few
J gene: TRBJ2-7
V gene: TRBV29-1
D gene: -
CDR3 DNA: TGCAGCGTTTACGGCGGTAGCTCCTACGAGCAGTACTTC
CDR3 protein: CSVYGGSSYEQYF

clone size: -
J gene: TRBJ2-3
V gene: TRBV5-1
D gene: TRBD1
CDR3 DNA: TGCGCCAGCAGCTTGGGACAGGGAATCGGGACGGGCACAGATACGCAGTATTTT
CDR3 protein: CASSLGQGIGTGTDTQYF

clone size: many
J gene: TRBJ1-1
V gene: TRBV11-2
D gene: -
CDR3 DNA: TGTGCCAGCAGCTTAAAGGCCCAACGATTGAACACTGAAGCTTTCTTT
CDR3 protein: CASSLKAQRLNTEAFF

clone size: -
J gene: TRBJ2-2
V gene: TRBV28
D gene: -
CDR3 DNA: TGTGCCAGCAGTTATGTGCAGGGGTCCGGGGAGCTGTTTTTT
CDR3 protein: CASSYVQGSGELFF

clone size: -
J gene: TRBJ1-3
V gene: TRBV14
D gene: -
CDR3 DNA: TGTGCCAGCAGCCAAACGGCTGGAAACACCATATATTTT
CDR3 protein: CASSQTAGNTIYF

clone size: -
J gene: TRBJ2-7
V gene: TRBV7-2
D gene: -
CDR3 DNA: TGTGCCAGCAGCTTATATCTAGAGGGCGACGAGCAGTACTTC
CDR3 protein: CASSLYLEGDEQYF

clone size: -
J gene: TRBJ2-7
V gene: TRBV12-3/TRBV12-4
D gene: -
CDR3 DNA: TGTGCCAGCAGTTGGGGGAGCTCTGCCTACGAGCAGTACTTC
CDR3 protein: CASSWGSSAYEQYF

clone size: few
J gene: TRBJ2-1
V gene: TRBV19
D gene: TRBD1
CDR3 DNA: TGTGCCAGTAGCTTGACAGGGACCTACAATGAGCAGTTCTTC
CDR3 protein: CASSLTGTYNEQFF

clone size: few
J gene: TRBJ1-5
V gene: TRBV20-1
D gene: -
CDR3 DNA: TGCAGTGCTAGAGATCTAGCACGGAGCAATCAGCCCCAGCATTTT
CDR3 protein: CSARDLARSNQPQHF

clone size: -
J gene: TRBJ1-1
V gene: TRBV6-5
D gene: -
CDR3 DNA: TGTGCCAGCAGTTACTCCGGGCGGAACACTGAAGCTTTCTTT
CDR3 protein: CASSYSGRNTEAFF

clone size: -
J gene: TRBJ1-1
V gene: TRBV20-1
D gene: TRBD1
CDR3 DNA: TGCAGTGCGAAGGACAGGGGTTTTAAGGCTGAAGCTTTCTTT
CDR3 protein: CSAKDRGFKAEAFF

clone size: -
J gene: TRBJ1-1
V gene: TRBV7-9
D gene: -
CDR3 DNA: TGTGCCAGCAGCAGAGTGGCGGGACGGAAAGATATGAACACTGAAGCTTTCTTT
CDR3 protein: CASSRVAGRKDMNTEAFF

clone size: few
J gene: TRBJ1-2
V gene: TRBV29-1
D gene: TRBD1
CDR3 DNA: TGCAGCGTTGAACATCCCGCAGGGGGCAACTATGGCTACACCTTC
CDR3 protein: CSVEHPAGGNYGYTF

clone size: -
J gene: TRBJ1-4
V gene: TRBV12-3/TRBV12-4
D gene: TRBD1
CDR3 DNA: TGTGCCAGCAGTTTAGGAGAACAGGGGCTGTTTTTT
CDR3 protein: CASSLGEQGLFF

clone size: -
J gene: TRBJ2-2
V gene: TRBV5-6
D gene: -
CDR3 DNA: TGTGCCAGCAGCTTGGTTAACAAGCGGAACACCGGGGAGCTGTTTTTT
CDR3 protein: CASSLVNKRNTGELFF

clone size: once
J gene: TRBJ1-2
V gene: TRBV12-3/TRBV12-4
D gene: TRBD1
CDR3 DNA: TGTGCCAGCAGTTTACAAGGACAGGACCTCTATGGCTACACCTTC
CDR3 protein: CASSLQGQDLYGYTF

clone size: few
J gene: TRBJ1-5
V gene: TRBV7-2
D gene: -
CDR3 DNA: TGTGCCAGCAGCCCCGGAACCGTAGATAGCAATCAGCCCCAGCATTTT
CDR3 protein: CASSPGTVDSNQPQHF

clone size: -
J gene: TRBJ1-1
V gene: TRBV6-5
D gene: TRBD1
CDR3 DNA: TGTGCCAGCTGGGGACAGGGGGCGGGGAACACTGAAGCTTTCTTT
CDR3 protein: CASWGQGAGNTEAFF